This paragraph covers one TCR beta chain sequence. What it recognizes is unknown. Generated by immunoSEQ multiplex PCR, the TCRdb table keeps only in-frame clones and is missing some. The data hold roughly 17,000 clones, with around nine tenths observed a single time. This sample was included in a study of T cells in pancreatic ductal adenocarcinoma. Trimming cost V 5 bases and J 5 bases; bases outside gene matches: 7. Germline V gene data show CDR1 as MDHEN and CDR2 as SYDVKM. The CDR3 consists of 15 residues. Findings and caveats of the study: The resected pancreatic cancer cohort was biased toward the minority with early-stage disease. No significant tumor-blood clonality difference; means were about 0.1 and 0.07.

Selected pancreatic ductal adenocarcinoma patients had undergone surgery without neoadjuvant therapy. The sequence was obtained from a human donor with pancreatic ductal adenocarcinoma. The rearrangement links TRBV28 to TRBJ2-5; 11 bases map to TRBD1. The sample comprised PBMCs. In nucleotides, the CDR3 is TGTGCCAGCAGTCTAGGGACAGGGGGAGGGGAGACCCAGTACTTC. Translation gives CASSLGTGGGETQYF.